This TCR beta chain was captured in a study of human T cells and chemical hapten exposure (dated by TCRdb to 2020 to 2022). Describing the broader study: For sensitization, 2% DPC in acetone was applied to a roughly 2 cm by roughly 2 cm area of upper inner arm skin. Throughout the study period of 20 to 30 weeks, patients also received therapeutic DPC doses to the scalp every week. Patch tests used Finn chambers with 0.01% DPC on the upper back, scored after 6 days by International Contact Dermatitis Research Group standards. The mostly female patient cohort included alopecia areata with under or over 50% scalp involvement, alopecia totalis and alopecia universalis. Libraries were combined into a pool for sequencing, and differences in TCR yield between samples came mainly from small differences in library volumes within the pool. This study followed changes in the peripheral blood TCR repertoire in vivo during primary and secondary sensitization of alopecia patients to the hapten diphenylcyclopropenone (DPC). Patient blood was sampled pre-sensitization (week 0) and at 2, 6 and about 24 weeks after DPC sensitization. For TCR sequencing, blood came from some 31 alopecia patients at anywhere from one to four time points (pre-sensitization, 2, 6 and 24 weeks). Beyond this particular receptor, the publication reports: The number of PT1 expanded TCRs positively correlated with patch test score, significant at thresholds 8, 16 and 32 but not 4. Compared with pre-sensitization or healthy control sets, expanded TCRs formed significantly more large CDR3 similarity clusters, which is consistent with antigen-driven responses. Repeated subsampling changed both the strength of the expansion versus patch-test correlation and the threshold at which the correlation became significant. DPC sensitization did not change the number of TCRs with a frequency above 1 in 1000, and there was no evidence of changes in global repertoire structure. Because all patients had alopecia, a presumed autoimmune disease, the immune response of the patients might differ from that of healthy individuals.

The intended sense of this specimen's time point label: pre-sensitization, week 0. The sample's treatment or condition, from its label and the paper: therapeutic diphenylcyclopropenone sensitization with weekly scalp DPC. At each patch-test visit, blood was drawn before the patch test was applied. Patients were considered eligible if aged 18 to 70, diagnosed with alopecia and deemed suitable for DPC therapy, and patients were excluded if pregnant. Total RNA was extracted from unfractionated whole blood collected in Tempus Blood RNA tubes. Library construction relied on RACE. Sequencing relied on a NextSeq 500. Library preparation attached unique molecular identifiers to individual cDNA molecules for quantitative, reproducible TCR counting. Both TCR alpha and TCR beta chains were sequenced from each blood RNA sample. On the authors' methods: Samples had a median of around 92,000 TCRs, with a range from about 23,224 to 750,000. The Decombinator software suite was used to annotate the V, J and CDR3 of the TCR reads. For the PS versus PT1 abundance plots, all samples were subsampled to the same number of TCRs (28,000). TCRs were defined as expanded if absent before sensitization and observed at least eight times at the 2-week time point. In TCRdb, the public reads were trimmed at Q25 with fastp and aligned with MiXCR, with productive beta chains retained. Rows merge per CDR3 protein into single entries with the most common DNA and genes. For this entry, the V and J calls and clone size follow TCRdb and not the study's own pipeline. The sample yields 250,000 or so distinct CDR3 sequences; 8.6% were counted once. 2.3% of the sample is held by the ten biggest clonotypes.

As to this clonotype: Its antigen target is currently unknown. No base qualities exist here, and no much larger clone lies one base off it.

Sequencing was performed on whole blood, taken in connection with sensitization to the hapten diphenylcyclopropenone (DPC). The sequence was obtained from a woman in her thirties or forties with alopecia areata. Some clones in this sample may be carry-over from other donors' samples.

Here is the DNA: TGTGCCAGCAGTTATGCCTGGGATGGAGGGGCTGAAGCTTTCTTT. It encodes CASSYAWDGGAEAFF. The sequence is built from TRBV6-2 or TRBV6-3 and TRBJ1-1; the D gene is possibly TRBD1, with 5 bases matching. Taken from the germline V gene, the CDR1 and CDR2 loops are MNHEY and SVGEGT. Spanning cysteine to phenylalanine, the CDR3 consists of 15 amino acids. The sequence is cut down to CDR3 DNA, 45 bases in frame from base 1. V gives up 3 bases and J gives up 6 bases, and the segment between their germline ends measures 17 bases.